These T cell receptor beta chains were read from a single sample in a study of cytomegalovirus exposure and HLA in healthy donors. Repertoires were generated with immunoSEQ multiplex PCR, while TCRdb's copy carries only in-frame clones and drops some. The sample carries about 240,000 clones, just under 90% recorded once. The sample consisted of PBMCs. Source of these receptors: a man between 18 and 29 years old in good health and CMV-seronegative. The CDR3 runs from the conserved cysteine through the conserved F or W. D genes are given only for firm matches. Only some rows state a clone size, as once, few, many or a class for expanded clones.

cdr3_nt: TGTGCCAGCAGCCAAGTCGGGTCAGGGCTTTACGAGCAGTACTTC
cdr3_aa: CASSQVGSGLYEQYF
v_call: TRBV14
j_call: TRBJ2-7
d_call: NA
clone_size: NA

cdr3_nt: TGTGCCAGCAGCGTAGTAGGGGCCGGGACAGGGGATATGGATACGCAGTATTTT
cdr3_aa: CASSVVGAGTGDMDTQYF
v_call: TRBV9
j_call: TRBJ2-3
d_call: TRBD1
clone_size: NA

cdr3_nt: TGCGCCAGCAGTGACCTCCACAGGGTCGGGACCGGGGAGCTGTTTTTT
cdr3_aa: CASSDLHRVGTGELFF
v_call: TRBV10-1
j_call: TRBJ2-2
d_call: NA
clone_size: once

cdr3_nt: TGTGCCAGCAGCGTAGACCTACTAGCGGGAATCTACGAGCAGTACTTC
cdr3_aa: CASSVDLLAGIYEQYF
v_call: TRBV9
j_call: TRBJ2-7
d_call: TRBD2
clone_size: NA

cdr3_nt: TGCAGTGCTACCCCGGGCTACGAGCAGTACTTC
cdr3_aa: CSATPGYEQYF
v_call: TRBV20-1
j_call: TRBJ2-7
d_call: NA
clone_size: NA

cdr3_nt: TGTGCCAGCAGTGACTCGGGGGCGCAGGGGGATCACGGGGAGCTGTTTTTT
cdr3_aa: CASSDSGAQGDHGELFF
v_call: TRBV6-4
j_call: TRBJ2-2
d_call: TRBD1
clone_size: many

cdr3_nt: TGTGCCAGCTCTGAGACTAGCGGGAGCTATGAGCAGTTCTTC
cdr3_aa: CASSETSGSYEQFF
v_call: TRBV9
j_call: TRBJ2-1
d_call: TRBD2
clone_size: NA

cdr3_nt: TGCGCCAGCAGCTCGACAGGGGGGACTGAAGCTTTCTTT
cdr3_aa: CASSSTGGTEAFF
v_call: TRBV5-1
j_call: TRBJ1-1
d_call: TRBD1
clone_size: NA

cdr3_nt: TGCGCCAGCAGCTTGGACAGGGTCAACTATGGCTACACCTTC
cdr3_aa: CASSLDRVNYGYTF
v_call: TRBV5-1
j_call: TRBJ1-2
d_call: NA
clone_size: few

cdr3_nt: TGTGCCAGCAGCCACGATCCGGGGAGCAACTCACCCCTCCACTTT
cdr3_aa: CASSHDPGSNSPLHF
v_call: TRBV11-2
j_call: TRBJ1-6
d_call: NA
clone_size: once

cdr3_nt: TGTGCCAGCAGCTCCCCTCTCGGGCAGGGGCATCAGCCCCAGCATTTT
cdr3_aa: CASSSPLGQGHQPQHF
v_call: TRBV9
j_call: TRBJ1-5
d_call: NA
clone_size: NA

cdr3_nt: TGTGCCAGCAGTCCTGAGGCTGGGTTGTACTACGAGCAGTACTTC
cdr3_aa: CASSPEAGLYYEQYF
v_call: TRBV27
j_call: TRBJ2-7
d_call: NA
clone_size: NA

cdr3_nt: TGTGCCACCAGTCTCTCCCCGGGACAGGGGGACTACGAGCAGTACTTC
cdr3_aa: CATSLSPGQGDYEQYF
v_call: TRBV15
j_call: TRBJ2-7
d_call: TRBD1
clone_size: few

cdr3_nt: TGTGCCAGCAGTGAATTCGGGGCTGGAAACACCATATATTTT
cdr3_aa: CASSEFGAGNTIYF
v_call: TRBV2
j_call: TRBJ1-3
d_call: NA
clone_size: NA

cdr3_nt: TGCAGCGTTGAAGGGAGGACAGTCATATCGCAGTATTTT
cdr3_aa: CSVEGRTVISQYF
v_call: TRBV29-1
j_call: TRBJ2-3
d_call: NA
clone_size: NA

cdr3_nt: TGCGCCAGCAGCCAAGAAGATGGGACAGATTATGGCTACACCTTC
cdr3_aa: CASSQEDGTDYGYTF
v_call: TRBV4-3
j_call: TRBJ1-2
d_call: TRBD1
clone_size: once

cdr3_nt: TGTGCCAGCAGCCAAACTAGCGGGAGGGCAGATACGCAGTATTTT
cdr3_aa: CASSQTSGRADTQYF
v_call: TRBV11-2
j_call: TRBJ2-3
d_call: TRBD2
clone_size: NA

cdr3_nt: TGTGCCAGCAGTTACTCGAGGGACACCTCCTACGAGCAGTACTTC
cdr3_aa: CASSYSRDTSYEQYF
v_call: TRBV6-5
j_call: TRBJ2-7
d_call: NA
clone_size: once

cdr3_nt: TGTGCCTGCAACATTCCGGGACAAAACTACGAGCAGTACTTC
cdr3_aa: CACNIPGQNYEQYF
v_call: TRBV30
j_call: TRBJ2-7
d_call: NA
clone_size: NA

cdr3_nt: TGCGCCAGCAGCCAAGAGAGTCAGCGGGGGGGCAACGAGCAGTACTTC
cdr3_aa: CASSQESQRGGNEQYF
v_call: TRBV4-1
j_call: TRBJ2-7
d_call: TRBD2
clone_size: NA

cdr3_nt: TGTGCCAGCAGCGTCGCCGGGACAACTACCCCAAGAGATACGCAGTATTTT
cdr3_aa: CASSVAGTTTPRDTQYF
v_call: TRBV5-4
j_call: TRBJ2-3
d_call: NA
clone_size: NA

cdr3_nt: TGTGCCAGCCAAGAAGACTCGAGCTCCTACAATGAGCAGTTCTTC
cdr3_aa: CASQEDSSSYNEQFF
v_call: TRBV27
j_call: TRBJ2-1
d_call: NA
clone_size: NA

cdr3_nt: TGCGCCAGCAGCCCCGGGACTAGCGGGGGGTCATACACAGATACGCAGTATTTT
cdr3_aa: CASSPGTSGGSYTDTQYF
v_call: TRBV5-1
j_call: TRBJ2-3
d_call: TRBD2
clone_size: NA

cdr3_nt: TGTGCCAGCAGTCCCGGACTAGCGGTGTACAATGAGCAGTTCTTC
cdr3_aa: CASSPGLAVYNEQFF
v_call: TRBV28
j_call: TRBJ2-1
d_call: TRBD2
clone_size: NA

cdr3_nt: TGTGCCACCAGCAGAGAGGGACTAGTAAACAATGAGCAGTTCTTC
cdr3_aa: CATSREGLVNNEQFF
v_call: TRBV15
j_call: TRBJ2-1
d_call: TRBD2
clone_size: NA

cdr3_nt: TGTGTCAGCAAGGGGTACAATGAGCAGTTCTTC
cdr3_aa: CVSKGYNEQFF
v_call: TRBV11-2
j_call: TRBJ2-1
d_call: NA
clone_size: NA

cdr3_nt: TGTGCCAGCAGCTCAAGGCCCGGGACAGACTACTTGGATGAGCAGTTCTTC
cdr3_aa: CASSSRPGTDYLDEQFF
v_call: TRBV5-8
j_call: TRBJ2-1
d_call: TRBD1
clone_size: NA